The T cell receptor beta chain described here comes from a study of T cell responses to AZD1222 COVID-19 vaccine. A note on this clone: Its antigen is not known.

Looked up from germline, CDR1 is MDHEN and CDR2 is SYDVKM. The ends lost 8 bases at V and 7 bases at J; junction bases unmatched: 9. The CDR3 spans 15 residues. Repertoires were generated with immunoSEQ multiplex PCR, while TCRdb's copy carries only in-frame clones and drops some. The sample lists about 180,000 clones, about nine tenths occurring once. General study results and limits: Repertoires in all cases were sampled only once the peak T cell response had passed. In a largely white British group with more females than males, clonal diversity was possibly underestimated. Only a handful of AZD1222 recipients, more than five in all, had baseline seropositivity. Unmutated variant regions reportedly attract nearly half of all spike-specific TCRs.

V usage is TRBV28 and J usage is TRBJ2-1; 12 bases line up with TRBD1. Sequenced here: peripheral blood, sampled on day 0 of AZD1222 vaccination. The source is an adult in good health. The CDR3 here is CASGLPGQGANEQFF. The CDR3 DNA sequence: TGTGCCAGCGGCCTACCGGGACAGGGGGCAAATGAGCAGTTCTTC. Full variable domain (missing parts from reference TRBV28 and TRBJ2-1): DVKVTQSSRYLVKRTGEKVFLECVQDMDHENMFWYRQDPGLGLRLIYFSYDVKMKEKGDIPEGYSVSREKKERFSLILESASTNQTSMYLCASGLPGQGANEQFFGPGTRLTVL.